A selection of T cell receptor beta chains follows, all from one sample in a study of blood T cell repertoires in COVID-19. The protocol was immunoSEQ multiplex PCR, while the TCRdb copy is restricted to in-frame clones and leaves out a portion. The table has over 200,000 clones, approximately 90% seen once. The source material was peripheral blood. These TCRs come from a man younger than 45 with COVID-19, enrolled during active disease. CDR3s include the opening cysteine and the closing phenylalanine or tryptophan. The D gene is left open where the match is weak. Clone size is shown for a subset of rows, as once, few, many or a class of expanded clone.

TRBV7-2	NA	TRBJ2-1	TRBD2	CASSFSWTSGKIHNEQFF	TGTGCCAGCAGCTTTTCTTGGACTAGCGGAAAGATTCACAATGAGCAGTTCTTC
TRBV9	few	TRBJ2-7	TRBD1	CASSVGQGNEQYF	TGTGCCAGCAGCGTAGGACAGGGGAACGAGCAGTACTTC
TRBV3-1/TRBV3-2	NA	TRBJ2-3	NA	CASSQDLRTSTDTQYF	TGTGCCAGCAGCCAAGATCTGAGAACTAGCACAGATACGCAGTATTTT
TRBV21-1	NA	TRBJ2-5	NA	CAGPEDSQETQYF	TGTGCCGGTCCAGAGGACAGCCAAGAGACCCAGTACTTC
TRBV7-2	NA	TRBJ2-7	TRBD2	CASSIRTSGNEQYF	TGTGCCAGCAGCATCCGGACTAGCGGAAACGAGCAGTACTTC
TRBV6-2/TRBV6-3	NA	TRBJ2-7	NA	CASSSDRRTYEQYF	TGTGCCAGCAGTAGCGACAGGAGAACCTACGAGCAGTACTTC
TRBV28	NA	TRBJ1-1	NA	CASSLGESAEAFF	TGTGCCAGCAGTTTAGGTGAAAGCGCCGAAGCTTTCTTT
TRBV7-3	NA	TRBJ1-2	NA	CASSLGGDYGYTF	TGTGCCAGCAGCTTAGGGGGCGACTATGGCTACACCTTC
TRBV11-3	NA	TRBJ2-3	TRBD1	CASSLEPLLGQVETDTQYF	TGTGCCAGCAGCTTAGAACCCCTATTAGGACAGGTGGAAACAGATACGCAGTATTTT
TRBV19	NA	TRBJ1-2	NA	CASKREEGGYTF	TGTGCCAGTAAGAGGGAAGAAGGGGGCTACACCTTC